The T cell receptor beta chain under discussion was sequenced for a study of beta chain features in type 1 diabetes (dated by TCRdb to between 2018 and 2020). General notes on the study: Patients and healthy donors did not differ in mean age, gender distribution, total cell number or subset yield. Regulatory and stem cell-like memory subsets were obtained from only 8 patients and roughly eight healthy donors, while naive and central memory subsets were obtained from all 30 or so donors. In the study, TCRB repertoires of sorted circulating CD4+ T cell subsets from recently diagnosed type 1 diabetes patients were compared with those of matched healthy donors. A total of 85 million to 140 million sorted cells were examined across all samples, and the number of cells per subset was strongly correlated with RNA yield.

The entire amount of isolated RNA was reverse transcribed using the High Capacity cDNA Reverse Transcription Kit, so the sequenced TCRB transcripts were expressed ones. Deep immunoSEQ sequencing was performed on naive, central memory and regulatory T cell samples, with an average of around 3.5 million total reads per sample. Sorted cells were lysed in RLT buffer and RNA was extracted with DNase-treated RNeasy Micro or Mini kits, depending on cell number. Each cell subset was processed on its own to prevent cross-contamination, while patient and healthy donor samples were processed together. TCRB sequences were amplified from cDNA with the immunoSEQ multiplex PCR, producing 87-bp fragments spanning the CDR3 region. Sequencing of the amplicons was done on the Illumina HiSeq platform. Under the source paper's analysis protocol: Synthetic template baselines were used to correct PCR bias computationally, reads within Hamming distance 2 were collapsed, and singletons that could not be merged were discarded. Reads were aligned against IMGT so that V, D and J genes, CDR3 length and insertions or deletions at six rearrangement sites could be assigned. Within each subset, clonotype counts were normalized to the number of sorted cells before true diversity and Gini coefficients were calculated with the tcR R package. Repertoire sharing was quantified using the overlap coefficient calculated on TCRB nucleotide sequences. Out-of-frame TCRB sequences from naive cells were analyzed as a proxy for the pre-selection repertoire. TCRdb carries this immuneACCESS record with in-frame sequences only. Its versions omit some clonotypes, under half of them owing to an unresolved V gene in the studies checked, with the rest unexplained. V, J and clone size derive from that table, while D and trimming were established from the DNA sequence. Present in this sample are some 640,000 clones, roughly 13% of which were seen just once. The ten top clones hold 0.03% to 0.045% of the sample.

In its sample, this clone was seen a few times. Its antigen is still unknown. Nothing much larger sits one base from this clone, and base qualities are not available. Each donor gave one peripheral blood draw, around 100 mL on average, collected into heparinised tubes. A BD FACSAria II was used to sort naive, central memory, regulatory and stem cell-like memory CD4+ T cells with a panel that included CD45RO, CCR7, CD25, CD127, CD95 and CD27. Purity was above 95% for every sorted population. Right away, PBMCs were isolated by Lymphoprep density gradient centrifugation and were stained directly, with no culture step. So that batch effects would be minimized, each experiment stained and sorted samples in pairs, pairing one healthy donor with one patient. Overall study results and their limits: Naive, central memory and regulatory TCRB repertoires appeared to be more similar among patients than among healthy donors. A moderate but significant shortening of TCRB CDR3 length was observed in type 1 diabetes patients in all four CD4+ subsets. Because cDNA was sequenced instead of genomic DNA, activated cells with high expression could be over-represented, although the groups did not differ in activation or CD3 levels. Only small numbers of individuals were included in the HLA sub-analyses, which left unresolved whether HLA type had any influence on TCRB rearrangement. At VDJ recombination sites, type 1 diabetes patients had fewer insertions and more deleted nucleotides, which implies abnormalities in thymic rearrangement. Shorter templates might be favored by PCR, yet because patient and control samples were amplified and corrected together, any such skew would affect both groups equally.

This sequence originates from a man aged 18-30 years with type 1 diabetes. The sequenced sample consisted of naive CD4+ T cells from blood. What the cell subset or site label conveys for this sample: true naive CD4+ T cells.

CDR3 reads: CASSSDSVPSDTQYF. The bases are TGCGCCAGCAGTTCGGACAGCGTCCCTTCGGATACGCAGTATTTT. The sequence links TRBV5-1 to TRBJ2-3; TRBD1 is a possible D gene, resting on 6 matching bases. V and J lose 5 bases and 6 bases, and a span of 19 bases separates them. The CDR3 contains 15 residues, cysteine and phenylalanine counted. The retained sequence is limited to the CDR3, 45 bases, with the frame set at the first base. For CDR1 and CDR2, the germline V gene lists SGHRS and YFSETQ.